Below are 18 T cell receptor beta chains sequenced from a single sample in a study of CXCR3-negative and CXCR3-positive naive CD8 T cells. Study outcomes and limitations: Naive cells that were CXCR3-positive had more hydrophobic TRB CDR3s (compared with CXCR3-negative naive cells).

These receptors' targets are unknown. The method, 5' RACE with UMI labels, was used to prepare the TRB cDNA libraries. TCRdb reprocessed the 5' RACE reads, with one entry per CDR3 protein and no DNA. This listing includes roughly 100,000 distinct CDR3 sequences. What was sequenced was naive CXCR3+ CD8+ T cells from blood. Subset defined: CD45RO-CCR7+CD27+CD95- naive CD8+ T cells expressing CXCR3 (TNR3+). All receptors come from a human donor in good health. Some clones in this sample may be carry-over from other donors' samples.

The chain has TRBV28 and TRBJ2-7. The V gene's germline CDR1 is MDHEN and CDR2 SYDVKM. CDR3 length equals 15 residues. The CDR3 here is CASRYGPPTFYEQYF.

CDR3 in amino acids: CASSAPGGLTDTQYF. The chain carries TRBV7-9 and TRBJ2-3; TCRdb designates TRBD1, a call that cannot be tested without DNA. Germline V gene data show CDR1 as SEHNR and CDR2 as FQNEAQ (reference sequence). The CDR3 consists of 15 residues.

The gene calls are TRBV29-1 and TRBJ2-7. Germline V gene lookup returns CDR1 SQVTM and CDR2 ANQGSEA. This CDR3 has 14 amino acids. The chain's CDR3 is CSVEDGDTPYEQYF.

This sequence joins TRBV5-1 and TRBJ2-3. This CDR3 is 15 amino acids long. Germline lookup yields CDR1 SGHRS and CDR2 YFSETQ. The CDR3 region is CASSWDMEDTDTQYF.

This chain connects TRBV5-1 to TRBJ2-7; the D call of TRBD1 rests on TCRdb alone, since no DNA is present to check it. The CDR3 runs 15 residues. Germline CDR1 and CDR2: SGHRS and YFSETQ. CDR3 amino acids: CASSLTGTGRYEQYF.

The chain uses TRBV7-9 and TRBJ1-1; absent DNA, TCRdb's TRBD1 call cannot be checked. CDR1 is SEHNR and CDR2 is FQNEAQ in the germline V gene (reference sequence). This CDR3 comprises 14 residues. The CDR3 loop reads CASSDSGGADEAFF.

This rearrangement joins TRBV21-1 to TRBJ2-7; TCRdb's D call, TRBD1, is unchecked because there is no DNA. TRBV21-1 is a pseudogene. This CDR3 has 16 amino acids. This chain's CDR3 is CASNRRGQGVGREQYF.

The chain carries TRBV9 and TRBJ1-1; absent DNA, TCRdb's TRBD1 call cannot be checked. Per the germline V gene, CDR1 is SGDLS and CDR2 is YYNGEE. The CDR3 has 14 amino acids. The CDR3 here is CASSVSPGGHEAFF.

This chain connects TRBV20-1 to TRBJ1-3. The CDR3 has 15 residues. Per germline, CDR1 DFQATT and CDR2 SNEGSKA (reference sequence). The chain's CDR3 is CSARGLSDSGNTIYF.

The rearrangement joins TRBV7-3 to TRBJ1-1. The germline V gene has CDR1 SGHTA and CDR2 FQGTGA. The CDR3 is 16 amino acids. This CDR3 is CASSLTSGGLDTEAFF.

The chain carries TRBV5-1 and TRBJ2-3; TCRdb's D call of TRBD1 is untestable without DNA. CDR1 is SGHRS and CDR2 is YFSETQ in the germline V gene. This CDR3 comprises 18 residues. The CDR3 loop is CASSLEGGTPDPTDTQYF.

This chain links TRBV2 with TRBJ1-1; TCRdb indicates TRBD1, and absent DNA this call remains unverified. The CDR3 covers 13 residues. Germline V lookup: CDR1 SNHLY, CDR2 FYNNEI. The chain's CDR3 is CASSQGMNTEAFF.

V usage is TRBV7-9 and J usage is TRBJ1-1; TCRdb's assignment of TRBD1 cannot be checked, as there is no DNA. Germline CDR1 is SEHNR and CDR2 is FQNEAQ (reference sequence). The CDR3 has 16 amino acids. CDR3 in amino acids: CASSLAGGGTNTEAFF.

The chain carries TRBV9 and TRBJ1-2; checking the TCRdb D call of TRBD1 is not possible without DNA. The CDR3 covers 13 residues. Looked up from germline, CDR1 is SGDLS and CDR2 is YYNGEE. CDR3 sequence reads: CASRDNTFYGYTF. The whole variable domain, filled in from reference TRBV9 and TRBJ1-2, reads DSGVTQTPKHLITATGQRVTLRCSPRSGDLSVYWYQQSLDQGLQFLIQYYNGEERAKGNILERFSAQQFPDLHSELNLSSLELGDSALYFCASRDNTFYGYTFGSGTRLTVV.

The chain joins TRBV7-2 to TRBJ2-2. This CDR3 spans 12 amino acids. Germline CDR1 is SGHTA and CDR2 is FQGNSA. This CDR3 reads CASKAYTGELFF.

V is TRBV6-5 and J is TRBJ2-1; the TRBD1 assignment by TCRdb is unverifiable without DNA. Germline CDR1 and CDR2: MNHEY and SVGAGI. The CDR3 has 13 amino acids. This CDR3 is CASGTVALNEQFF.

The chain couples TRBV29-1 to TRBJ2-7; TCRdb indicates TRBD2, and absent DNA this call remains unverified. Germline CDR1 reads SQVTM; CDR2 reads ANQGSEA. The CDR3 length is 14 residues. CDR3 in amino acids: CSVVGLAGAYEQYF.

The genes are TRBV7-9 and TRBJ1-2. Germline V gene lookup returns CDR1 SEHNR and CDR2 FQNEAQ (reference sequence). There are 14 residues in the CDR3. CDR3 protein: CASSPDSGYHGYTF. The full variable domain, in which reference TRBV7-9 and TRBJ1-2 provide the parts outside the CDR3, is DTGVSQNPRHKITKRGQNVTFRCDPISEHNRLYWYRQTLGQGPEFLTYFQNEAQLEKSRLLSDRFSAERPKGSFSTLEIQRTEQGDSAMYLCASSPDSGYHGYTFGSGTRLTVV.